The 25 T cell receptor beta chains listed next were all sequenced from one sample in a study of response to subunit inactivated influenza vaccine. MiXCR, run by TCRdb on the RT-PCR reads, gives a single entry per CDR3 protein. Of over 400,000 distinct CDR3 sequences listed, roughly 13% are singletons. The specimen comprised PBMCs from blood, sampled 40 to 50 days after vaccination. These receptors all stem from a man between 45 and 60 years old who received an inactivated influenza vaccine.

The chain carries TRBV10-2 and TRBJ2-7, with D possibly TRBD2 on 7 matching bases. The V end was cut by 8 bases, the J end by 4 bases, with 15 bases between. This CDR3 region has 13 residues. Germline CDR1 is WSHSY and CDR2 is SAAADI. This chain's CDR3 is CASGRDIIYEQYF. The CDR3 DNA reads as TGCGCCAGCGGGAGGGACATAATTTACGAGCAGTACTTC.

The chain employs TRBV9 and TRBJ1-1; D might be TRBD1 (5 bases). The germline V gene has CDR1 SGDLS and CDR2 YYNGEE. CDR3 length: 14 residues. The V and J ends lost 1 base and 3 bases respectively, with 10 bases between them. CDR3 nucleotide sequence: TGTGCCAGCAGCGTAACACAGGAGGACACTGAAGCTTTCTTT. Translation gives CASSVTQEDTEAFF.

Comments on this clonotype: With a much larger clone just one base away, this may be a read error. The chain employs TRBV4-3 and TRBJ2-5, with D maybe TRBD1 (5 bases). This CDR3 has 15 residues. Germline V gives CDR1 LGHNA, CDR2 YSLEER. This CDR3 reads CTSSPQGVKGETQYF. DNA for the CDR3: TGCACCAGCAGCCCCCAAGGGGTAAAGGGGGAGACCCAGTACTTC.

This clonotype has more than one count but fewer than ten. The chain uses TRBV24-1 and TRBJ2-3; 13 bases agree with TRBD2. This CDR3 region has 16 residues. Trimming removed 5 bases from V and 5 bases from J; junction bases left unmatched: 6. Germline V gives CDR1 KGHDR, CDR2 SFDVKD. The CDR3 region is CATSGTSGRGLDTQYF. CDR3 sequence (DNA): TGTGCCACCAGTGGGACTAGCGGGAGAGGGTTAGATACGCAGTATTTT.

The sample holds many counts of this clonotype. The chain employs TRBV29-1 and TRBJ2-7; tentatively, D is TRBD1 (5 bases). The CDR3 is 12 residues long. Looked up from germline, CDR1 is SQVTM and CDR2 is ANQGSEA. Between the trimmed V and J ends, which lost 5 bases and 2 bases, there was a span of 10 bases. As DNA, the CDR3 is TGCAGCGTTACTACAGGAGCCTACGAGCAGTACTTC. Translation: CSVTTGAYEQYF.

This chain connects TRBV9 to TRBJ2-3; 8 bases are a match to TRBD2. The junction had 7 bases not matched to a gene; V was cut back by 4 bases and J by 6 bases. The germline gives CDR1 SGDLS, CDR2 YYNGEE. The CDR3 has 14 amino acids. CDR3 loop: CASSPGGGPDTQYF. The CDR3 bases are TGTGCCAGCAGCCCCGGCGGGGGGCCGGATACGCAGTATTTT.

This clonotype has just a few counts. The chain links TRBV6-2 or TRBV6-3 to TRBJ1-5, with D perhaps TRBD1 (5 bases). The germline V gene has CDR1 MNHEY and CDR2 SVGEGT. The ends were cut back, 7 bases at V and 5 bases at J, with 18 bases in the middle. The CDR3 totals 15 residues. This chain's CDR3 is CASTSSLRGDQPQHF. CDR3 in DNA: TGTGCCAGCACTTCCTCTTTGAGAGGGGATCAGCCCCAGCATTTT.

The table lists this clonotype with a few counts. The V and J genes are TRBV6-5 and TRBJ2-7; no clear D. CDR1 MNHEY and CDR2 SVGAGI come from the germline V gene. Trimming left V 3 bases short and J 1 base short, with 10 bases between. The CDR3 sequence is 14 residues long. The CDR3 coding sequence is TGTGCCAGCAGTTATGGTGGAGCGTCCTACGAGCAGTACTTC. Its protein is CASSYGGASYEQYF.

A single count supports this clonotype. The rearrangement uses TRBV2 and TRBJ1-5; perhaps TRBD1 as D (5 bases). The CDR3 is made up of 12 amino acids. V was pared by 4 bases and J by 7 bases, with 8 bases between. Germline V gives CDR1 SNHLY, CDR2 FYNNEI. CDR3 in amino acids: CASSAGIQPQHF. CDR3 coding DNA: TGTGCCAGCAGTGCAGGGATCCAGCCCCAGCATTTT.

This clonotype was picked up many times. The CDR3 sequence: CASSLDVVSYEQYF. The CDR3 DNA sequence: TGTGCCAGCAGCTTAGACGTGGTCTCCTACGAGCAGTACTTC. This chain joins TRBV11-1 and TRBJ2-7, with D unclear. The CDR3 is 14 residues long. The germline V gene encodes CDR1 SGHAT and CDR2 FQDESV (reference sequence). Trimming shortened V by 1 base and J by 0 bases, and 7 bases separated the two germline ends.

This clonotype was seen a single time. This sequence joins TRBV28 and TRBJ2-7; D gene unclear. Per the germline V gene, CDR1 is MDHEN and CDR2 is SYDVKM. The length of the CDR3 is 15 residues. V dropped 5 bases and J dropped 1 base, with 15 bases sitting between them. CDR3 in amino acids: CASSPPGASSYEQYF. The CDR3 DNA is TGTGCCAGCAGTCCCCCTGGAGCGTCATCCTACGAGCAGTACTTC.

This clonotype turned up a few times. The rearrangement links TRBV9 to TRBJ2-1; 11 bases map to TRBD2. V was clipped by 4 bases and J by 7 bases; unmatched bases: 13. The CDR3 extends over 17 amino acids. Per germline, CDR1 SGDLS and CDR2 YYNGEE. Written as DNA, the CDR3 is TGTGCCAGCAGCCCGAGGTTAGCGGGGGGGCCGAATAATGAGCAGTTCTTC. Translation: CASSPRLAGGPNNEQFF.

This clonotype occurred many times. CDR3 coding DNA: TGTGCCAGCAGCCCCTCCCGAAGATCGAACACCGGGGAGCTGTTTTTT. As protein: CASSPSRRSNTGELFF. The chain couples TRBV7-8 to TRBJ2-2; D not certain. This CDR3 has 16 residues. Per the germline V gene, CDR1 is SGHVS and CDR2 is FQNEAQ. V was trimmed by 5 bases and J by 0 bases, leaving 13 bases between them.

The rearrangement joins TRBV10-3 to TRBJ2-1, with D perhaps assigned TRBD1 or TRBD2 (5 bases each). This CDR3 is 17 amino acids long. Germline values: CDR1 ENHRY, CDR2 SYGVKD. Trimming stripped 7 bases from V and 6 bases from J, with 25 bases between. The CDR3 sequence: CAIKSVPRDGKGNEQFF. CDR3 coding DNA: TGTGCCATCAAAAGTGTCCCCCGGGACGGGAAAGGCAATGAGCAGTTCTTC.

V gene TRBV23-1 combines with J gene TRBJ1-6, with a weak D call TRBD1 (5 bases). TRBV23-1 is an ORF, with its function uncertain. V was clipped by 10 bases and J by 14 bases, with 15 bases between them. The CDR3 is made up of 11 amino acids. Here the CDR3 reads CATPTVQALHF. CDR3 nucleotides: TGCGCCACCCCGACAGTGCAAGCCCTCCACTTT.

This clonotype was observed a few times. The V call is TRBV29-1, the J call TRBJ2-1; D is possibly TRBD2 (6 bases). Between the trimmed V and J ends, which lost 6 bases and 2 bases, there was a span of 17 bases. In germline, CDR1 is SQVTM, CDR2 ANQGSEA. The length of the CDR3 is 15 residues. Written as DNA, the CDR3 is TGCAGCGTGGGGGAGGCAGGAGGACCCTACAATGAGCAGTTCTTC. Amino acid sequence: CSVGEAGGPYNEQFF.

The CDR3 sequence: CASKSGTANTGELFF. DNA of the CDR3: TGTGCCAGCAAATCCGGGACAGCGAACACCGGGGAGCTGTTTTTT. The rearrangement joins TRBV6-2 or TRBV6-3 to TRBJ2-2; 7 bases line up with TRBD1. The V gene's germline CDR1 is MNHEY and CDR2 SVGEGT. Germline trimming cut 7 bases from V and 0 bases from J; bases unmatched to any gene: 5. The CDR3 extends over 15 amino acids.

The genes are TRBV7-2 and TRBJ1-2, with 9 bases that match TRBD1. There are 15 residues in the CDR3. Germline-derived CDR1 and CDR2 are SGHTA and FQGNSA. Unmatched junction bases numbered 4, after V lost 3 bases and J lost 2 bases. The CDR3 reads CASSLTTGGNYGYTF. For the CDR3, the DNA is TGTGCCAGCAGCTTGACGACAGGGGGAAACTATGGCTACACCTTC.

This sequence joins TRBV4-2 and TRBJ2-2; possibly TRBD2 for D (6 bases). Trimming removed 0 bases from V and 2 bases from J, with 13 bases in between. Germline V gene lookup returns CDR1 LGHNA and CDR2 YNFKEQ. The CDR3 covers 17 residues. The CDR3 region is CASSQEVGGPNTGELFF. For the CDR3, the DNA is TGTGCCAGCAGCCAAGAAGTCGGAGGGCCAAACACCGGGGAGCTGTTTTTT.

V gene TRBV7-8 combines with J gene TRBJ1-3, with unresolved D. The germline gives CDR1 SGHVS, CDR2 FQNEAQ. V gave up 5 bases and J gave up 4 bases, with 9 bases separating them. The length of the CDR3 is 13 residues. The CDR3 DNA is TGTGCCAGCAGCCCCAGACTGGGAAACACCATATATTTT. Protein: CASSPRLGNTIYF.

This clonotype was found a few times. The chain is built from TRBV7-9 and TRBJ1-1; 7 nucleotides match TRBD1. Germline trimming cut 4 bases from V and 1 base from J; bases unmatched to any gene: 12. There are 17 residues in the CDR3. The germline CDR1 and CDR2 sequences are SEHNR and FQNEAQ (reference sequence). CDR3 residues: CASSSRVRGSRNTEAFF. The CDR3 DNA sequence: TGTGCCAGCAGCTCGAGGGTCAGGGGGTCCCGGAACACTGAAGCTTTCTTT.

This clonotype appeared a few times. This sequence joins TRBV7-2 and TRBJ1-6; tentatively, D is TRBD1 (6 bases). The germline V gene has CDR1 SGHTA and CDR2 FQGNSA. Deletions cut 1 base from V and 9 bases from J, with 16 bases between. The CDR3 extends over 16 amino acids. This CDR3 is CASSLVEGGSGSPLHF. The CDR3 DNA reads as TGTGCCAGCAGCTTAGTAGAGGGGGGCTCGGGTTCACCCCTCCACTTT.

This rearrangement joins TRBV7-9 to TRBJ1-5, with D perhaps matching TRBD1 (6 bases). The CDR3 is 16 residues long. Germline V lookup: CDR1 SEHNR, CDR2 FQNEAQ (reference sequence). The V end was cut by 0 bases, the J end by 6 bases, with 15 bases between. Here the CDR3 DNA reads TGTGCCAGCAGCTTAGCAGGGCAGGGGAGGGGTCAGCCCCAGCATTTT. It specifies CASSLAGQGRGQPQHF.

This clonotype came up many times. V gene TRBV10-3 combines with J gene TRBJ2-2; D is perhaps TRBD1 (5 bases). This CDR3 has 14 amino acids. V lost 2 bases and J 5 bases, leaving 9 bases between the germline ends. Germline loops: CDR1 ENHRY, CDR2 SYGVKD. The CDR3 DNA is TGTGCCATCAGTGAGGGCAGGGATACCGGGGAGCTGTTTTTT. It specifies CAISEGRDTGELFF.

In this sample, this clonotype turned up many times. The chain couples TRBV5-1 to TRBJ1-1; D gene ambiguous. The CDR3 loop spans 14 amino acids. CDR1 and CDR2 (germline): SGHRS, YFSETQ. The V end was cut by 0 bases, the J end by 0 bases, with 6 bases between. Written as DNA, the CDR3 is TGCGCCAGCAGCTTGGGGGCCTTGAACACTGAAGCTTTCTTT. It translates to CASSLGALNTEAFF.